The rows below give T cell receptor beta chains drawn from one sample of a study of glioma-infiltrating T cells. TCRdb reanalysed the multiplex PCR reads using MiXCR and keeps one entry per CDR3 protein. Of 44,000 or so distinct CDR3 sequences listed, 20% to 25% are singletons. The specimen was glioma tissue, nonneoplastic brain tissue, or PBMCs (not recorded which). The origin of the receptors is a human donor with low-grade glioma or glioblastoma, undergoing nonglioma brain surgery, or in good health (not recorded which). Both conserved end residues are part of each CDR3. D genes are given only for firm matches. Rows may omit the clone size; those that give it use once, few, many or a size class.

many,TRBV19,TRBD1,TRBJ2-1,TGTGCCAGTAGCTGGACAGGGGCCGGTGAGCAGTTCTTC,CASSWTGAGEQFF
many,TRBV7-9,NA,TRBJ1-1,TGTGCCAGCAGCTCGCAGGGTTACGGTGAAGCTTTCTTT,CASSSQGYGEAFF
medium-sized,TRBV27,NA,TRBJ1-1,TGTGCCAGCAGGTCATGGAACACTGAAGCTTTCTTT,CASRSWNTEAFF
NA,TRBV5-1,NA,TRBJ2-1,TGCGCCAGCAGCTTGGGACTAGGCAATGAGCAGTTCTTC,CASSLGLGNEQFF
many,TRBV29-1,NA,TRBJ1-1,TGCAGCGTTGTAATTGACGTCGTGAACACTGAAGCTTTCTTT,CSVVIDVVNTEAFF
many,TRBV11-2,NA,TRBJ2-3,TGTGCCAGCAGCTTAGGACTTTTTAGCACAGATACGCAGTATTTT,CASSLGLFSTDTQYF
NA,TRBV19,NA,TRBJ1-2,TGTGCCAATAGTTTCCACCGGGCCGCTAAAGACGCCCATGGCTACACCTTC,CANSFHRAAKDAHGYTF
many,TRBV7-2,NA,TRBJ2-3,TGTGCCAGCAGCCCCCAGACCGTGCGGGGCCGCACAGATACGCAGTATTTT,CASSPQTVRGRTDTQYF
NA,TRBV2,TRBD1,TRBJ1-1,TGTGTCAGCAGTGAGCTCGACAGGGGCAGTGTCGACACTGAAGCTTTCTTC,CVSSELDRGSVDTEAFF
few,TRBV12-3/TRBV12-4,NA,TRBJ1-1,TGTACCAGCAGTTCTCTTGGGGGCACTGAAGCTTTCTTT,CTSSSLGGTEAFF
medium-sized,TRBV27,NA,TRBJ1-5,TGTGCCAGCAGTTTGTCTAGCAATCAGCCCCAGCATTTT,CASSLSSNQPQHF
many,TRBV11-1,NA,TRBJ1-1,TGTGCCAGCAGCTCGGGACTCGGACGGGGCACTGAAGCTTTCTTT,CASSSGLGRGTEAFF
many,TRBV3-1,NA,TRBJ2-7,TGTGCCAGCAGCCGGAAAGGGACCTACGAGCAGTACTTC,CASSRKGTYEQYF
many,TRBV6-1,NA,TRBJ2-1,TGTGCCAGCAGCCTATCCAATGAGCAGTTCTTC,CASSLSNEQFF
many,TRBV28,TRBD2,TRBJ2-1,TGTGCCAGCAGACCCAGACTAGCGGGGGGCTACAATGAGCAGTTCTTC,CASRPRLAGGYNEQFF
few,TRBV12-3/TRBV12-4,NA,TRBJ1-5,TGTGCCAGCAGTTTAGACCGTCTTGGTGATCAGCCCCAGCATTTT,CASSLDRLGDQPQHF
many,TRBV20-1,NA,TRBJ2-7,TGCAGTGCTAGAGAATCAGGGCTAGCAGGCGAGCAGTACTTC,CSARESGLAGEQYF
NA,TRBV7-2,NA,TRBJ2-3,TGTGCCAGCAGCCAGACGGGTAATGGACCCCAGTATTTT,CASSQTGNGPQYF
NA,TRBV27,TRBD1,TRBJ1-2,TGTGCCAGCAGCTCGGGGACAGGGATCAACTATGGCTACACCTTC,CASSSGTGINYGYTF
NA,TRBV29-1,TRBD1,TRBJ2-7,TGCAGCGTGGGACAGGCTGAGCAGTACTTC,CSVGQAEQYF
many,TRBV12-3/TRBV12-4,NA,TRBJ1-5,TGTGCCAGCAGTCCCCAGGGAAGCGGGCCTAATCAGCCCCAGCATTTT,CASSPQGSGPNQPQHF
NA,TRBV28,NA,TRBJ2-1,TGTGCCAGCAGTTACCCAGGCGAAACCCACAATGAGCAGTTCTTC,CASSYPGETHNEQFF
many,TRBV20-1,TRBD2,TRBJ2-7,TGCAGTGCGACGCGTGCGGGAGAAGGAGAGCAGTACTTC,CSATRAGEGEQYF
NA,TRBV12-5,NA,TRBJ2-5,TGTGCTAGTGGTCACCGAACGGGGTATACGAATCAAGAGACCCAGTACTTC,CASGHRTGYTNQETQYF
NA,TRBV19,TRBD2,TRBJ2-1,TGTGCCAGTAGTACAGGGATAGCGGGGTACAATGAGCAGTTCTTC,CASSTGIAGYNEQFF
medium-sized,TRBV6-1,NA,TRBJ1-1,TGTGCCAGCAGCGTCACTCGGGGCACTGAAGCTTTCTTT,CASSVTRGTEAFF
medium-sized,TRBV27,NA,TRBJ2-2,TGTGCCAGCAATGGATTGTCGGGCACCGGGGAGCTGTTTTTT,CASNGLSGTGELFF
many,TRBV15,NA,TRBJ2-2,TGTGCCACCAGCAGAAACAAGAACACCGGGGAGCTGTTTTTT,CATSRNKNTGELFF
many,TRBV6-4,NA,TRBJ2-1,TGTGCCAGCAGTGACTCATTCTACAATGAGCAGTTCTTC,CASSDSFYNEQFF
few,TRBV3-1,NA,TRBJ2-3,TGTGCCAGCAGCCAAGGTCAAGGGACAGATACGCAGTATTTT,CASSQGQGTDTQYF